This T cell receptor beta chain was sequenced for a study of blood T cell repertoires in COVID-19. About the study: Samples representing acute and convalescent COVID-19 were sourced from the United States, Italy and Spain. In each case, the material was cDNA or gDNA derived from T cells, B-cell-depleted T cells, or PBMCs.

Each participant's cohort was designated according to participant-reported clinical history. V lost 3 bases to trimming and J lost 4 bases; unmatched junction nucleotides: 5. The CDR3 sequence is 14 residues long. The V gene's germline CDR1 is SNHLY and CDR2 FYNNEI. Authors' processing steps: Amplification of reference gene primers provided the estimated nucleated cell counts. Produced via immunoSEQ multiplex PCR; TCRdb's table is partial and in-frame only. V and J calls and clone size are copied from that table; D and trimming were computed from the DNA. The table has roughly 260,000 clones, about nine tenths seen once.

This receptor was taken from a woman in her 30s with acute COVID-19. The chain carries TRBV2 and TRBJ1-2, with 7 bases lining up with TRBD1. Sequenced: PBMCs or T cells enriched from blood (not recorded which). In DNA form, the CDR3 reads TGTGCCAGCAGTGACCAGGGGGATATCTATGGCTACACCTTC. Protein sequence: CASSDQGDIYGYTF.